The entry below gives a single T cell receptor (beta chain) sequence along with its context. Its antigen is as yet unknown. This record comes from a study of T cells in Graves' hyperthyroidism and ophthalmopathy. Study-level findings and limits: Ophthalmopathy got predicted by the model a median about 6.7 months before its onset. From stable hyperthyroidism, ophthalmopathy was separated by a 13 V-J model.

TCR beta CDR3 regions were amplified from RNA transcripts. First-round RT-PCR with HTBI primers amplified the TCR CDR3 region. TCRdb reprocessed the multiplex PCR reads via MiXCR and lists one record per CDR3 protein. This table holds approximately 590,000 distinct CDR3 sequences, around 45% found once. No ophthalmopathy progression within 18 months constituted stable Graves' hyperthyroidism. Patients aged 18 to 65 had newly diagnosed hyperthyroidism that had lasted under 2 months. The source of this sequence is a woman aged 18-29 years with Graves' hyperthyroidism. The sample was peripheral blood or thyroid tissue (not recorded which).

The CDR3 region is CAISSVGLDSYEQYF. CDR3 sequence (DNA): TGTGCCATCAGTTCGGTGGGACTAGACTCCTACGAGCAGTACTTC. The chain couples TRBV10-3 to TRBJ2-7; the match to TRBD2 covers 8 bases. The germline gives CDR1 ENHRY, CDR2 SYGVKD. The CDR3 length is 15 residues. The V gene end was trimmed by 5 bases and the J gene end by 0 bases; junction bases not matched to a gene: 6.